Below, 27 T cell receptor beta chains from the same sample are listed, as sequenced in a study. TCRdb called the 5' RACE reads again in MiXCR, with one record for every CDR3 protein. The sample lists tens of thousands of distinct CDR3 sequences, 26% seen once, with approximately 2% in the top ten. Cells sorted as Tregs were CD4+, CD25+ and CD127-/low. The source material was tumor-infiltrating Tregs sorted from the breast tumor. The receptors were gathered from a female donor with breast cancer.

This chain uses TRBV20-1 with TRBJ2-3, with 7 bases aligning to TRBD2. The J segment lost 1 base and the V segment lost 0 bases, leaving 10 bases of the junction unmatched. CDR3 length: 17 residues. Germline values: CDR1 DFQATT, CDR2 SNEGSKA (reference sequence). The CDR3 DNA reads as TGCAGTGCTAGAGATCCCCAGCGGGGACCCCGCACAGATACGCAGTATTTT. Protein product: CSARDPQRGPRTDTQYF.

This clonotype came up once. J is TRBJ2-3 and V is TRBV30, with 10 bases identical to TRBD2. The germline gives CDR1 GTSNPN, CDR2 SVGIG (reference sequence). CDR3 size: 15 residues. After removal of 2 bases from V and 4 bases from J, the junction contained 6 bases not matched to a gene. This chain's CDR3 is CAWSLAGVRADTQYF. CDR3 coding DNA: TGTGCCTGGAGTCTAGCGGGAGTACGCGCAGATACGCAGTATTTT.

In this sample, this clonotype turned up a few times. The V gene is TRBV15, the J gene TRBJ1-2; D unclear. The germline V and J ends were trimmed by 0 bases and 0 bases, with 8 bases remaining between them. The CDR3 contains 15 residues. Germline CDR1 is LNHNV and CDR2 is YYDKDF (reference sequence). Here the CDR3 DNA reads TGTGCCACCAGCAGAGATTCCGCAGCTAACTATGGCTACACCTTC. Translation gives CATSRDSAANYGYTF.

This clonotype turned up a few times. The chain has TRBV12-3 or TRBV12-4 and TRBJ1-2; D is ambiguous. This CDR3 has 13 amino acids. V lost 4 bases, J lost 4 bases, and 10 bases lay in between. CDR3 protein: CASSSEASYGYTF. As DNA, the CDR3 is TGTGCCAGCAGTTCCGAGGCAAGCTATGGCTACACCTTC.

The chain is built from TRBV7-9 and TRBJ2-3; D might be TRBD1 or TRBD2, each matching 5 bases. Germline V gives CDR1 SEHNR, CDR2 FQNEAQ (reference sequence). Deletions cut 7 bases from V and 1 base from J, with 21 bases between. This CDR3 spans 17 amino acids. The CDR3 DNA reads TGTGCCAGCACCCCAGGGCCACTAGTCGTTGGCACAGATACGCAGTATTTT. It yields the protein CASTPGPLVVGTDTQYF.

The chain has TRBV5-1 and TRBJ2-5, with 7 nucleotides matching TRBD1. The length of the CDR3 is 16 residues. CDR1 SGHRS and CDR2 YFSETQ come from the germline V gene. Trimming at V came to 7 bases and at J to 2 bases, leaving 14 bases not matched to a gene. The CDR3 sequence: CASAFLRSGGQETQYF. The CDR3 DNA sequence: TGCGCCAGCGCCTTCCTAAGGTCAGGGGGACAAGAGACCCAGTACTTC.

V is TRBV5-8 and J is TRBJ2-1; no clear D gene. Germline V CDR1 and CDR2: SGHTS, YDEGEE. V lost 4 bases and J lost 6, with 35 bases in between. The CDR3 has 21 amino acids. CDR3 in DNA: TGTGCCAGCAGCCTCTACCCCCCGAACCTAGGCCTTTATACTTTAAGCAATGAGCAGTTCTTC. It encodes CASSLYPPNLGLYTLSNEQFF. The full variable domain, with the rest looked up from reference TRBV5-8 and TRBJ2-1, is EAGVTQSPTHLIKTRGQQATLRCSPISGHTSVYWYQQALGLGLQFLLWYDEGEERNRGNFPPRFSGRQFPNYSSELNVNALELEDSALYLCASSLYPPNLGLYTLSNEQFFGPGTRLTVL.

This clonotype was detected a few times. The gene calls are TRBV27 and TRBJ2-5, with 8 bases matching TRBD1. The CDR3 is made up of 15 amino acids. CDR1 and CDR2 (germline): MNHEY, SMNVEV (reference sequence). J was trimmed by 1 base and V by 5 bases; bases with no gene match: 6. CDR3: CASSKGTGFQETQYF. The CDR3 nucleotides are TGTGCCAGCAGTAAAGGGACAGGCTTCCAAGAGACCCAGTACTTC.

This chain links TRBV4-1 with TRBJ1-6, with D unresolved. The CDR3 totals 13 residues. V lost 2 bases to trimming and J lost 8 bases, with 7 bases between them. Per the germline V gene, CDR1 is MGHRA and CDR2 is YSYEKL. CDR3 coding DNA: TGCGCCAGCAGCCAATTTACTTATTCACCCCTCCACTTT. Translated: CASSQFTYSPLHF.

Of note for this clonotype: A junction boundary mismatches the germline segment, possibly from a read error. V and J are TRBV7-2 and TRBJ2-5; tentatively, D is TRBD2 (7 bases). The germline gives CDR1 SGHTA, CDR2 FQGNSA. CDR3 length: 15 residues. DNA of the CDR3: TGTGCCAGCAGCGATGATGGGGGGGGCTCGAAGACCCCGTACTTC. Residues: CASSDDGGGSKTPYF. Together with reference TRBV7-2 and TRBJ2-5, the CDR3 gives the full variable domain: GAGVSQSPSNKVTEKGKDVELRCDPISGHTALYWYRQSLGQGLEFLIYFQGNSAPDKSGLPSDRFSAERTGGSVSTLTIQRTQQEDSAVYLCASSDDGGGSKTPYFGPGTRLLVL.

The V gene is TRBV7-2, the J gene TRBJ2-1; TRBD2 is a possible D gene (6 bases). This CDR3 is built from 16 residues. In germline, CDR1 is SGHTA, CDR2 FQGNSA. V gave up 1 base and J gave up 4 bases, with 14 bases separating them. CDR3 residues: CASSLGSAGSYNEQFF. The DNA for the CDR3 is TGTGCCAGCAGCTTAGGGTCGGCGGGGTCATACAATGAGCAGTTCTTC.

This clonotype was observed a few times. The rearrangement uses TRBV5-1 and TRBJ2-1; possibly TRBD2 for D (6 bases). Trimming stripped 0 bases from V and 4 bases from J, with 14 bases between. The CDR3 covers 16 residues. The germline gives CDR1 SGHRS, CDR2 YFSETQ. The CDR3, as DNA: TGCGCCAGCAGCTTGGCCGAAGGGGAGGCTTACAATGAGCAGTTCTTC. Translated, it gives CASSLAEGEAYNEQFF.

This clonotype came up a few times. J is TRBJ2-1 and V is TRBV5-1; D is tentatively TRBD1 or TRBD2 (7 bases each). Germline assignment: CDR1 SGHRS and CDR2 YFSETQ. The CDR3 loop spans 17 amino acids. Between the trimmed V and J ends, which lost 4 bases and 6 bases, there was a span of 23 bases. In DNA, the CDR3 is TGCGCCAGCAGCATACAGGGGCGGGAGTATGGCAGCAATGAGCAGTTCTTC. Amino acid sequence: CASSIQGREYGSNEQFF.

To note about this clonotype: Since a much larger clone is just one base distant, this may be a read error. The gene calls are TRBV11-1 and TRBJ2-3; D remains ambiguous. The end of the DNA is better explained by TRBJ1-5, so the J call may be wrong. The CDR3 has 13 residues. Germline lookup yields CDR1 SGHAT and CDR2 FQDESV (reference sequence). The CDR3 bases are TGTGCCAGCAGTTTGGGGAGAAAAGATACGCAGCATTTT. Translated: CASSLGRKDTQHF.

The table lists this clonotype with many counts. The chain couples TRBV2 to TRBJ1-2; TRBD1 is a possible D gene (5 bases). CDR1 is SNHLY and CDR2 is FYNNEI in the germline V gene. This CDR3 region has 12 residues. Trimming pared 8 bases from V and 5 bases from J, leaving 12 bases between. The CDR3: CASSVDTYGYTF. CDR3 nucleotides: TGTGCCAGCTCGGTGGACACTTATGGCTACACCTTC. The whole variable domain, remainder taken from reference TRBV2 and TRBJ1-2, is EPEVTQTPSHQVTQMGQEVILRCVPISNHLYFYWYRQILGQKVEFLVSFYNNEISEKSEIFDDQFSVERPDGSNFTLKIRSTKLEDSAMYFCASSVDTYGYTFGSGTRLTVV.

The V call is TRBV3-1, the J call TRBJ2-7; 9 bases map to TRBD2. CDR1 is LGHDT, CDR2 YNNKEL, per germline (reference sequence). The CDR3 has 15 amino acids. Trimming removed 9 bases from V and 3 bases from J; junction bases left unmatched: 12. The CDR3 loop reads CASSSTDSGSYEQYF. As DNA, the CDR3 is TGTGCCAGTAGCTCAACGGATAGCGGGAGCTACGAGCAGTACTTC.

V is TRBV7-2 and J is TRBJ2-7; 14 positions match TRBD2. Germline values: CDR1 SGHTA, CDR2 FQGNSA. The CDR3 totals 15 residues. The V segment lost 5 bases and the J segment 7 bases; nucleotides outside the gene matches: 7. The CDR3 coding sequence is TGTGCCAGCAGCCCGACTAGCGGGAGGGTGAGGGAGCAGTACTTC. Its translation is CASSPTSGRVREQYF.

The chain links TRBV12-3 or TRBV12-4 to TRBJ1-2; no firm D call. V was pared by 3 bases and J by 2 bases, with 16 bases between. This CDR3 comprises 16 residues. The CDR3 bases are TGTGCCAGCAGTTTCCGGGTGCCAAGTAGGAACTATGGCTACACCTTC. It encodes CASSFRVPSRNYGYTF.

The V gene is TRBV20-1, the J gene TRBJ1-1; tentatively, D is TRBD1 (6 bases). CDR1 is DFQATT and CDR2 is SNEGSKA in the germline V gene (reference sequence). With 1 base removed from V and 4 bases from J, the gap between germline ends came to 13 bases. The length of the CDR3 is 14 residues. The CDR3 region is CSARAPRGGTEAFF. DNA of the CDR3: TGCAGTGCTAGAGCTCCGAGAGGGGGCACTGAAGCTTTCTTT.

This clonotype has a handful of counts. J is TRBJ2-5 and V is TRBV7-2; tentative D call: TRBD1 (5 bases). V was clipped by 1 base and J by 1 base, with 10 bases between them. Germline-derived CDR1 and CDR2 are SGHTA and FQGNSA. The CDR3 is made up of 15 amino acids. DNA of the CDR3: TGTGCCAGCAGCTTAGGAGACAGCCTCCAAGAGACCCAGTACTTC. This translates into CASSLGDSLQETQYF.

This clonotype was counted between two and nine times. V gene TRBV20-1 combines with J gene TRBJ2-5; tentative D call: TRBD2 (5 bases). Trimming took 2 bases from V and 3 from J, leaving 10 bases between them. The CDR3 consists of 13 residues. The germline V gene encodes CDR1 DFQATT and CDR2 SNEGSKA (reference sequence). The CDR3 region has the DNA TGCAGTGCTAGATCGGACTCGAAAGAGACCCAGTACTTC. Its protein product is CSARSDSKETQYF.

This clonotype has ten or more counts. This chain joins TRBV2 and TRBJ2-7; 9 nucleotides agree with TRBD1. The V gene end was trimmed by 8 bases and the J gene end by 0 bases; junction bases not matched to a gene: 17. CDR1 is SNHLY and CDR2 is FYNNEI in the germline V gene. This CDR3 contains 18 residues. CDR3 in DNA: TGTGCCAGCGAGTCGGGACAGGGATTTCGCGGGAGCTCCTACGAGCAGTACTTC. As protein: CASESGQGFRGSSYEQYF.

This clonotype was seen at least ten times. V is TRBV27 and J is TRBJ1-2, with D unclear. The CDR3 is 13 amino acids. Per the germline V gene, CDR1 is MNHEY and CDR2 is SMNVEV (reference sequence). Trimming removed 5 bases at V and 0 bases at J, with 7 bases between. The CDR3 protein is CASSRRANYGYTF. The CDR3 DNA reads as TGTGCCAGCAGTCGACGGGCTAACTATGGCTACACCTTC.

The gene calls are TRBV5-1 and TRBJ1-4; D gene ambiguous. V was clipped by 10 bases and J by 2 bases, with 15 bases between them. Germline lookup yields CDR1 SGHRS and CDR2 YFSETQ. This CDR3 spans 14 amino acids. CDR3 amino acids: CAGTTGGTNEKLFF. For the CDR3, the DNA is TGCGCCGGCACCACCGGAGGGACTAATGAAAAACTGTTTTTT.

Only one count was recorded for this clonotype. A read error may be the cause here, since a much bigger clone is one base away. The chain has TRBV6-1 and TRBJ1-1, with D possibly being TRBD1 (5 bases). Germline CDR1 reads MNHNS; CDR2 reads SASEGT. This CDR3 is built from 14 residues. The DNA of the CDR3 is TGTGCCAGCACCCTACCGGGGCTGAACACTGAAGCTCTCTTT. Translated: CASTLPGLNTEALF.

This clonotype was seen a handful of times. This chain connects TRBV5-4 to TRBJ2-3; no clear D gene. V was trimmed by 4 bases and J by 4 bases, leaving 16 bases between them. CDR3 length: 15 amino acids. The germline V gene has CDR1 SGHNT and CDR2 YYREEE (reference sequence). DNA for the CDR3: TGTGCCAGCAGCCATGGGCCCCCTCAGGCAGATACGCAGTATTTT. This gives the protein CASSHGPPQADTQYF.

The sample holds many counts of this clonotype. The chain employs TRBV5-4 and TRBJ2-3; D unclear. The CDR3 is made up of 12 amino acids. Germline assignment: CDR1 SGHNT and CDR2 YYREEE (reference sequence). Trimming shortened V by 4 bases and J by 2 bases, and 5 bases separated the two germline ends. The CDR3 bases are TGTGCCAGCAGCCTCTCCACAGATACGCAGTATTTT. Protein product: CASSLSTDTQYF.